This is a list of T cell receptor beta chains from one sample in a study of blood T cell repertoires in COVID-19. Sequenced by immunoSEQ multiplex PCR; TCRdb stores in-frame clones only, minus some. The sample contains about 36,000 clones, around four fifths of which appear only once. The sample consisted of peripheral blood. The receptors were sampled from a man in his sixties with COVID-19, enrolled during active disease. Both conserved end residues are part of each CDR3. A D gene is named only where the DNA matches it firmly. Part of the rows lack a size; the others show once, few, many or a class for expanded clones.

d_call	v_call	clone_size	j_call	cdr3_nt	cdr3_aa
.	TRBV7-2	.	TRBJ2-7	TGTGCCAGCAGCGTCGGTTGGGGGGACGAGCAGTACTTC	CASSVGWGDEQYF
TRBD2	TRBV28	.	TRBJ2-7	TGTGCCAGCAGTCCACTAGCGGGAGGGGCCCACTACGAGCAGTACTTC	CASSPLAGGAHYEQYF
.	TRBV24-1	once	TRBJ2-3	TGTGCCACCAGTGATTTCGGGGGAGTCACAGATACGCAGTATTTT	CATSDFGGVTDTQYF
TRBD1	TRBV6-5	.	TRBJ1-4	TGTGCCAGCAGTTCCTGGGACAGAGCTGAAAAACTGTTTTTT	CASSSWDRAEKLFF
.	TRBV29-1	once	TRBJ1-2	TGCAGCGTTCTGTCAGGGACAGGCTACACCTTC	CSVLSGTGYTF
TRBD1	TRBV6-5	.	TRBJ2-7	TGTGCCAGCAGCACCGGGACAGAGTCTCCCTACGAGCAGTACTTC	CASSTGTESPYEQYF
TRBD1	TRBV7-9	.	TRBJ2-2	TGTGCCAGCAGCGCGCCCCGGACAGGGAGGACCGGGGAGCTGTTTTTT	CASSAPRTGRTGELFF
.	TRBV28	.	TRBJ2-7	TGTGCCAGCAGTTCCGACGGATCTAGCTCCTACGAGCAGTACTTC	CASSSDGSSSYEQYF
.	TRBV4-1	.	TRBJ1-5	TGCGCCAGCAGCCAAGATCTTGGACAATCCGGAAATCAGCCCCAGCATTTT	CASSQDLGQSGNQPQHF
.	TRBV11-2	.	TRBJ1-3	TGTGCCAGCAGCTTAGTAGGGGGCTCTGGAAACACCATATATTTT	CASSLVGGSGNTIYF
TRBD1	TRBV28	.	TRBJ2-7	TGTGCCAGCAGTTCGGGACAGGGCGACTACTACGAGCAGTACTTC	CASSSGQGDYYEQYF
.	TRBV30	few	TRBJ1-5	TGTGCCTGGAGTTTCAGGGGAATTAATCAGCCCCAGCATTTT	CAWSFRGINQPQHF
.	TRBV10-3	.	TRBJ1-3	TGTGCCATCAGTCGTGCGGACACTATCTCTGGAAACACCATATATTTT	CAISRADTISGNTIYF
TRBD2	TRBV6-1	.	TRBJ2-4	TGTGCCAGCAGTGATGGGGGGGAGAACATTCAGTACTTC	CASSDGGENIQYF
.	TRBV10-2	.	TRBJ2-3	TGCGCCAGCACCCGGGCCAGGGGCCGCGGCACAGATACGCAGTATTTT	CASTRARGRGTDTQYF
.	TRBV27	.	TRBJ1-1	TGTGCCAGCAGCACACGTTTACAGGGGAACACTGAAGCTTTCTTT	CASSTRLQGNTEAFF
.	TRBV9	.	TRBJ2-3	TGTGCCAGCAGCTACGGCGGGTCTATGGCAGATACGCAGTATTTT	CASSYGGSMADTQYF
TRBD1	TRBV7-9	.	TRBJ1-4	TGTGCCAGCAGCTTGACAGGGGGCGGCGAAAAACTGTTTTTT	CASSLTGGGEKLFF
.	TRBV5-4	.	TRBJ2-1	TGTGCCAGCAGCTTGGTCTCCGGCAATGAGCAGTTCTTC	CASSLVSGNEQFF
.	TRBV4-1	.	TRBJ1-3	TGCGCCAGCAGCGCCCGAATCACGCAGAATTCTGGAAACACCATATATTTT	CASSARITQNSGNTIYF
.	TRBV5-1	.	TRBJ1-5	TGCGCCAGCAGTCTCTCCGGGAATCAGCCCCAGCATTTT	CASSLSGNQPQHF
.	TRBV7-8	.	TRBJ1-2	TGTGCCAGCAGCCGCCAAGCCTCCACCTTCTATGGCTACACCTTC	CASSRQASTFYGYTF
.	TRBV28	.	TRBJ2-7	TGTGCCAGCAGTTCCGGGGAAGCCGCTTCCTACGAGCAGTACTTC	CASSSGEAASYEQYF
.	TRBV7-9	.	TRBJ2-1	TGTGCCAGCAGCTTAATGGGAACTAGCTCCGGGGAGCAGTTCTTC	CASSLMGTSSGEQFF
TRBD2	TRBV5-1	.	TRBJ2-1	TGCGCCAGCAGCTTGGCACTAGCGGGATACAATGAGCAGTTCTTC	CASSLALAGYNEQFF
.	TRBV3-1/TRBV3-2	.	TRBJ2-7	TGTGCCAGCAGCCAAGTGGGACTTCCTTTGCACTTC	CASSQVGLPLHF
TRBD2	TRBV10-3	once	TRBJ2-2	TGTGCCATCAGTGTGGGGGGGGACACCGGGGAGCTGTTTTTT	CAISVGGDTGELFF
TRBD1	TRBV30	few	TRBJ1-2	TGTGCCTGGGGACAGGGGGCGCGGTTCTCCTATGGCTACACCTTC	CAWGQGARFSYGYTF
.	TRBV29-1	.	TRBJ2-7	TGCAGCGTTGTACTATGGCACTACGAGCAGTACTTC	CSVVLWHYEQYF
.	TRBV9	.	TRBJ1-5	TGTGCCAGCAGCGTCGGGGAGGGGAGCAATCAGCCCCAGCATTTT	CASSVGEGSNQPQHF
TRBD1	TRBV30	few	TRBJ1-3	TGTGCCTGGAGTGTGGGACAGAGTTCTGGAAACACCATATATTTT	CAWSVGQSSGNTIYF
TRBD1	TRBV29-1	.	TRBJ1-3	TGCAGCGTTACTCAGGGGGGCTCTGGAAACACCATATATTTT	CSVTQGGSGNTIYF
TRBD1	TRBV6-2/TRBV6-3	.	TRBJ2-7	TGTGCCAGCAGTCCGGGAAGGGACAGGGGGCTAGACGAGCAGTACTTC	CASSPGRDRGLDEQYF
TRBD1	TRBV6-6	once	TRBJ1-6	TGTGCCAGCAGTGGGCGGGACAGATTCTATAATTCACCCCTCCACTTT	CASSGRDRFYNSPLHF
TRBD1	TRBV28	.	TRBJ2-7	TGTGCCAGCAGAAGACAGGGGGTCTCCTACGAGCAGTACTTC	CASRRQGVSYEQYF